This TCR beta chain was sequenced during a study of T cell repertoires in cytomegalovirus infection. About the research overall: In public TCR beta signatures, there were indications of both CMV infection and matching HLA type.

TCRdb used MiXCR to reprocess the reads, holding one entry per CDR3 protein. The profile shows about 570,000 distinct CDR3 sequences, 35% to 50% of them singletons. Comments on this clonotype: The antigen is not known.

Per the germline V gene, CDR1 is SGHNT and CDR2 is YENEEA. The CDR3 spans 15 residues. Between the trimmed V and J ends, which lost 5 bases and 2 bases, there was a span of 13 bases. The sequencing used cultured PBMCs, collected from culture after CMV antigen stimulation. The chain employs TRBV11-3 and TRBJ2-1, with D uncertain. The sequence came from a human donor in good health (CMV status not recorded). Some clones in this sample may be carry-over from other donors' samples. The CDR3 sequence: CASSPRADTYNEQFF. The CDR3 DNA follows: TGTGCCAGCAGCCCTAGGGCGGATACCTACAATGAGCAGTTCTTC.